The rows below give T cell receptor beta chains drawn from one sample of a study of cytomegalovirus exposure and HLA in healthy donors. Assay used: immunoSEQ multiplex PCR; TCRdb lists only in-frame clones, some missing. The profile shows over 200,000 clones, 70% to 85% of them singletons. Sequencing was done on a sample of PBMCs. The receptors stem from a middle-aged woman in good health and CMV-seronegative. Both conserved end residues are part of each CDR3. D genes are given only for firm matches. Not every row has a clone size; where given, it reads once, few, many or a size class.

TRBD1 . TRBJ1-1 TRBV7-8 TGTGCCAGCAGCTCTGACAGGGGGGTTGAAGCTTTCTTT CASSSDRGVEAFF
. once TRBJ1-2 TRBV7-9 TGTGCCAGCGCAGAGGGAGATCTCTATGGCTACACCTTC CASAEGDLYGYTF
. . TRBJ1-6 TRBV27 TGTGCCAGCAGTGCCGAGCGTGATTCACCCCTCCACTTT CASSAERDSPLHF
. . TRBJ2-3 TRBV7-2 TGTGCCAGCAGCGCCCGGGGTTGGGACACAGATACGCAGTATTTT CASSARGWDTDTQYF
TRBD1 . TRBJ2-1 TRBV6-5 TGTGCCAGCAAATACGGGGACAGGGTATATGATGAGCAGTTCTTC CASKYGDRVYDEQFF
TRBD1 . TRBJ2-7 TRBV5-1 TGCGCCAGCAGCCCGACAGGGGTGGGCTACGAGCAGTACTTC CASSPTGVGYEQYF
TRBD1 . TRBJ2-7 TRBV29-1 TGCAGCGTTGAAGATCAGGACAGGGAAAGGAACGAGCAGTACTTC CSVEDQDRERNEQYF
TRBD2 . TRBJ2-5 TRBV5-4 TGTGCCAGCAATGCCGGGGGGGCCGGGACGGACCAAGAGACCCAGTACTTC CASNAGGAGTDQETQYF
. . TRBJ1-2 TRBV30 TGTGCCTGGAGTGTACTTCAGGGGCTCGGTGGCTACACCTTC CAWSVLQGLGGYTF
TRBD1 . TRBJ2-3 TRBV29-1 TGCAGCGCGGATACAGGGGGTACGCAGTATTTT CSADTGGTQYF
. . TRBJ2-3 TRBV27 TGTGCCAGCAGTAATAGGCGGTTCCTGAGCACAGATACGCAGTATTTT CASSNRRFLSTDTQYF
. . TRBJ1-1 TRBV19 TGTGCCAGTAGTATCAACTTCGGGAACACTGAAGCTTTCTTT CASSINFGNTEAFF
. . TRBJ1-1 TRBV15 TGTGCCACCAGCAGAGGGCCTCCGGGGACTGAAGCTTTCTTT CATSRGPPGTEAFF
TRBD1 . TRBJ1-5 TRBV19 TGTGCCAGTGGGCAGGGGGTTCAGCCCCAGCATTTT CASGQGVQPQHF
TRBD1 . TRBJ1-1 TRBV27 TGTGCCAGCAGCCCCGGGACAGGGGGAGAAGCTTTCTTT CASSPGTGGEAFF
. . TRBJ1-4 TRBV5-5 TGTGCCAGCAGCTGGTCAGGTGGGACAACTTCTGAAAAACTGTTTTTT CASSWSGGTTSEKLFF
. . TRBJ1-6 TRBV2 TGTGCCAGCAGTCTGACAGGAATCAATTCACCCCTCCACTTT CASSLTGINSPLHF
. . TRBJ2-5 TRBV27 TGTGCCAGCAGTACAGGGCTATCGGAGACCCAGTACTTC CASSTGLSETQYF
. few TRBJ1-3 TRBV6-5 TGTGCCAGCAGTTTACAGGGACCTGGAAACACCATATATTTT CASSLQGPGNTIYF
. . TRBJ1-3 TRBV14 TGTGCCAGCAGCCAAGTCAGTTCTGGAAACACCATATATTTT CASSQVSSGNTIYF
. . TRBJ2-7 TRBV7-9 TGTGCCAGCAGCTTAATGGGAGTTGAGGACGAGCAGTACTTC CASSLMGVEDEQYF
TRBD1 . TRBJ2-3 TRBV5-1 TGCGCCAGCAGCACAGGGGGCGGCACAGATACGCAGTATTTT CASSTGGGTDTQYF
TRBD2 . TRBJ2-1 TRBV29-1 TGCAGCGCCACTTACGGACTAGCGGGGGGCCCCGGCAATGAGCAGTTCTTC CSATYGLAGGPGNEQFF
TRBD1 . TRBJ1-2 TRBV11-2 TGTGCCAGCAGCTTGGGGCGGACAGGGGCGGGCTATGGCTACACCTTC CASSLGRTGAGYGYTF
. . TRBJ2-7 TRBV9 TGTGCCAGCAGCGAAGGCGAGGGGAGGGGGACCTACGAGCAGTACTTC CASSEGEGRGTYEQYF
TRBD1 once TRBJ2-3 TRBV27 TGTGCCAGCAGACCACAGGGGGCTAACACAGATACGCAGTATTTT CASRPQGANTDTQYF
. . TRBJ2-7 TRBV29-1 TGCAGCGTTGCGCCTGGGCGCGAGCAGTACTTC CSVAPGREQYF
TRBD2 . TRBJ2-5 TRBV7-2 TGTGCCAGCAGCCCCTTCGGCGCGGGGGTTATAGAGACCCAGTACTTC CASSPFGAGVIETQYF
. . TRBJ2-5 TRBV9 TGTGCCAGCAGCGTAGAGGGGTTGGGGGCAGGCCAAGAGACCCAGTACTTC CASSVEGLGAGQETQYF
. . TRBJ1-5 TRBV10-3 TGTGCCATCAGTAAGACAGGTAGCAATCAGCCCCAGCATTTT CAISKTGSNQPQHF